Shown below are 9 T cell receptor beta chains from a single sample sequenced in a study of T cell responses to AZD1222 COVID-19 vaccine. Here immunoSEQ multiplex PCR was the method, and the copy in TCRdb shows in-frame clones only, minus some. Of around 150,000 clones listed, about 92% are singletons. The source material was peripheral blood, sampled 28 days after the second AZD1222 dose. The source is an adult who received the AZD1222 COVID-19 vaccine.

CDR3 amino acids: CASSGGNTGIGETQYF. The CDR3 coding sequence is TGTGCCAGCAGTGGGGGGAATACAGGGATCGGGGAGACCCAGTACTTC. The chain employs TRBV6-1 and TRBJ2-5, with D perhaps TRBD1 (6 bases). The CDR3 sequence is 16 residues long. The V end lost 4 bases, the J end lost 5 bases, and 20 bases lay between the germline ends. Germline V CDR1 and CDR2: MNHNS, SASEGT.

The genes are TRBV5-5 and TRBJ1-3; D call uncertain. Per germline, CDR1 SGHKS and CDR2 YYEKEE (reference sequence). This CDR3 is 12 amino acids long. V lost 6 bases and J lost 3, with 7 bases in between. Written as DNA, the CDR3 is TGTGCCAGCACTCAGTTTGGAAACACCATATATTTT. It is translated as CASTQFGNTIYF.

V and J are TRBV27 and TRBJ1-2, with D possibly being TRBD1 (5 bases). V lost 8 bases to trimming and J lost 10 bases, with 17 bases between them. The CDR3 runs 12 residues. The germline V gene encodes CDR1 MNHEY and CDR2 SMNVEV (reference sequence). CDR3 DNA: TGTGCCAGCGTGACAGACTTTTTAGACTACACCTTC. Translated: CASVTDFLDYTF.

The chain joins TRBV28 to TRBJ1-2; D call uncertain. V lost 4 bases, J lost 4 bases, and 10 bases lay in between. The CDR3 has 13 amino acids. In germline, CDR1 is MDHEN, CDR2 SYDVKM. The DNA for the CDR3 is TGTGCCAGCAGTTCCCGGCTACTCTATGGCTACACCTTC. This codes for CASSSRLLYGYTF.

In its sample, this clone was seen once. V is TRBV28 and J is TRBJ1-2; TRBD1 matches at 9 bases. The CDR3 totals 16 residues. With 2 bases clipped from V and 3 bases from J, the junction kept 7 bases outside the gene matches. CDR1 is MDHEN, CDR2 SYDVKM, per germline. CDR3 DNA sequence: TGTGCCAGCAGTTTAGGGGGACAGGGAATAGACTATGGCTACACCTTC. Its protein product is CASSLGGQGIDYGYTF.

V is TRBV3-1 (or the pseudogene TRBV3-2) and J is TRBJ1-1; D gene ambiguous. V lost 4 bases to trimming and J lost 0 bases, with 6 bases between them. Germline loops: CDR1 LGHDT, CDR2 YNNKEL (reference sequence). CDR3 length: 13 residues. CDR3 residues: CASSPLLNTEAFF. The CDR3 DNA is TGTGCCAGCAGCCCCTTATTGAACACTGAAGCTTTCTTT.

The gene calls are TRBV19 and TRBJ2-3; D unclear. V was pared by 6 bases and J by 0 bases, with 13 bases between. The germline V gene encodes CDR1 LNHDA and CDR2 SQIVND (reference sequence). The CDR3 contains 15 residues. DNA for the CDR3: TGTGCCAGTAGCCTCACCTCGCCTAGCACAGATACGCAGTATTTT. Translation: CASSLTSPSTDTQYF.

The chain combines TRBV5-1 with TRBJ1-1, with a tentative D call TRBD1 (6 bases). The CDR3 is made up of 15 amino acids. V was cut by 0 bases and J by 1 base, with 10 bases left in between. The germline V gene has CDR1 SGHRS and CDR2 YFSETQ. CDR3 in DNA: TGCGCCAGCAGCTTGGCTGAGGGGGGGAACACTGAAGCTTTCTTT. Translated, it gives CASSLAEGGNTEAFF.

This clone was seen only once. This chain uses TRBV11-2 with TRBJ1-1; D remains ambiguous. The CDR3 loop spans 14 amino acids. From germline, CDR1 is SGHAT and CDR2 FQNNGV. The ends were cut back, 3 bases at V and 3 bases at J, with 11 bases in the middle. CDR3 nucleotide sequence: TGTGCCAGCAGCTTGGCGGGAATTGACACTGAAGCTTTCTTT. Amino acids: CASSLAGIDTEAFF.